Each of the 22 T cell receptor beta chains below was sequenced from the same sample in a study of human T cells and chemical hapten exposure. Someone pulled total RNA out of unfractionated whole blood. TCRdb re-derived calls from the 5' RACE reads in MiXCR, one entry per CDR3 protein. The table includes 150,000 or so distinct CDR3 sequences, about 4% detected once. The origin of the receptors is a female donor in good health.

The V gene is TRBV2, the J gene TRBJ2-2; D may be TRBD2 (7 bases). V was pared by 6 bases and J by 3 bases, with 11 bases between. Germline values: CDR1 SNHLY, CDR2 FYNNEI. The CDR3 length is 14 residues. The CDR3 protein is CASSGGRYTGELFF. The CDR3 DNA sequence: TGTGCCAGCAGCGGGGGGCGGTACACCGGGGAGCTGTTTTTT.

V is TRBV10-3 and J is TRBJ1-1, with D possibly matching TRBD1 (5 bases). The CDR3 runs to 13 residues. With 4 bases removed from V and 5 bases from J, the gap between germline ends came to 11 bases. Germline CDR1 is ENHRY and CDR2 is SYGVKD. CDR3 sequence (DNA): TGTGCCATCAGTGTGCCTGGGGGGACTGAAGCTTTCTTT. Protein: CAISVPGGTEAFF.

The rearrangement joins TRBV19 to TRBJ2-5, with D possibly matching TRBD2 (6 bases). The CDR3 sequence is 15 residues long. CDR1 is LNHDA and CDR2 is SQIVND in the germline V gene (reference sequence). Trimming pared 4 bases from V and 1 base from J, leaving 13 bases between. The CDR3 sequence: CASSKHRDFQETQYF. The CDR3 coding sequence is TGTGCCAGTAGTAAACACCGGGACTTCCAAGAGACCCAGTACTTC. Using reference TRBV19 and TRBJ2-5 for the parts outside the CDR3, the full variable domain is DGGITQSPKYLFRKEGQNVTLSCEQNLNHDAMYWYRQDPGQGLRLIYYSQIVNDFQKGDIAEGYSVSREKKESFPLTVTSAQKNPTAFYLCASSKHRDFQETQYFGPGTRLLVL.

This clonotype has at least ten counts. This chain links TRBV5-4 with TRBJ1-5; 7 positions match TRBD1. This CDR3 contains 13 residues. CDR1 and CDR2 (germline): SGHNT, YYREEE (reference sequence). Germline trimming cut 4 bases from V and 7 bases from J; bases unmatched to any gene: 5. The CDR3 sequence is CASSPDREQPQHF. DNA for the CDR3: TGTGCCAGCAGCCCCGACAGGGAACAGCCCCAGCATTTT.

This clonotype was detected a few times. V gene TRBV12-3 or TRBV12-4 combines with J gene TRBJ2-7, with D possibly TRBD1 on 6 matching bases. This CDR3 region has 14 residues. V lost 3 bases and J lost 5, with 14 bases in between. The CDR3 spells CASSFGQGSDEQYF. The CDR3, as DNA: TGTGCCAGCAGTTTTGGGCAGGGGTCCGACGAGCAGTACTTC.

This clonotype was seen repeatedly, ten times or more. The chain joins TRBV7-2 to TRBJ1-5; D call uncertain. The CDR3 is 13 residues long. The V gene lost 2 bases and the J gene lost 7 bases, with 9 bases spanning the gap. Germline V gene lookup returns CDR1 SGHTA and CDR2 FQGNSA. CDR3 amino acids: CASSLRGAQPQHF. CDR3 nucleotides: TGTGCCAGCAGCTTACGGGGTGCGCAGCCCCAGCATTTT.

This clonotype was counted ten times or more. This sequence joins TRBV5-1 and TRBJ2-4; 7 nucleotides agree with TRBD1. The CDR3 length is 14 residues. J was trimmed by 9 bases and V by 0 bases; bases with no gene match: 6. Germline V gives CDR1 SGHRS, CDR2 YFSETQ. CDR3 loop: CASSLGQGALIQYF. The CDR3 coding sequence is TGCGCCAGCAGCTTGGGACAGGGCGCCCTCATTCAGTACTTC.

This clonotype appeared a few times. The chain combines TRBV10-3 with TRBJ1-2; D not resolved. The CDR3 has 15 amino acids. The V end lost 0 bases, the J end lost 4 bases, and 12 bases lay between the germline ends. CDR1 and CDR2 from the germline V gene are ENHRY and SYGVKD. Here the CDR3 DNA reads TGTGCCATCAGTGAGTCGGGGTACGCCGGCTATGGCTACACCTTC. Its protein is CAISESGYAGYGYTF.

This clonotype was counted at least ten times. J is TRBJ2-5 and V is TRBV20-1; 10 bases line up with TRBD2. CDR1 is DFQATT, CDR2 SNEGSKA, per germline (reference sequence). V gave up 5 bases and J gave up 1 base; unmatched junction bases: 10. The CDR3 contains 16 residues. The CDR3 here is CSAPKPLAGVQETQYF. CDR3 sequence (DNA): TGCAGTGCTCCCAAACCCCTAGCGGGGGTCCAAGAGACCCAGTACTTC.

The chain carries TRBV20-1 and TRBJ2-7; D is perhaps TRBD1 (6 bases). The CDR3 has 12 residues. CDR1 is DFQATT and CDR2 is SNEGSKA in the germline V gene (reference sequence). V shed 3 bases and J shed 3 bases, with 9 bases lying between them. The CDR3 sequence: CSARATGYEQYF. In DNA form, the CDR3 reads TGCAGTGCTAGGGCGACAGGCTACGAGCAGTACTTC.

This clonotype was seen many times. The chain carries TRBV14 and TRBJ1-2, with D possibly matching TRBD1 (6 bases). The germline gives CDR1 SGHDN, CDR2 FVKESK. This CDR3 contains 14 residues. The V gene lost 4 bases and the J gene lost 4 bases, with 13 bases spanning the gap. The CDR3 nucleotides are TGTGCCAGCAGCCCTCAGGGGATGACCTATGGCTACACCTTC. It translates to CASSPQGMTYGYTF. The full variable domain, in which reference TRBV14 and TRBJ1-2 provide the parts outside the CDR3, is EAGVTQFPSHSVIEKGQTVTLRCDPISGHDNLYWYRRVMGKEIKFLLHFVKESKQDESGMPNNRFLAERTGGTYSTLKVQPAELEDSGVYFCASSPQGMTYGYTFGSGTRLTVV.

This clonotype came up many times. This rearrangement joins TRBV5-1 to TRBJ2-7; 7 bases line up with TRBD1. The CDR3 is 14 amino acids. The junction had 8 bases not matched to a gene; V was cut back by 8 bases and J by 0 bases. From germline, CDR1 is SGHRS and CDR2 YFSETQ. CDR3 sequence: CASSTGRPSYEQYF. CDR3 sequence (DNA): TGCGCCAGTTCGACAGGGAGACCCTCCTACGAGCAGTACTTC. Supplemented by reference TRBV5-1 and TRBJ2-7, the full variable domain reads KAGVTQTPRYLIKTRGQQVTLSCSPISGHRSVSWYQQTPGQGLQFLFEYFSETQRNKGNFPGRFSGRQFSNSRSEMNVSTLELGDSALYLCASSTGRPSYEQYFGPGTRLTVT.

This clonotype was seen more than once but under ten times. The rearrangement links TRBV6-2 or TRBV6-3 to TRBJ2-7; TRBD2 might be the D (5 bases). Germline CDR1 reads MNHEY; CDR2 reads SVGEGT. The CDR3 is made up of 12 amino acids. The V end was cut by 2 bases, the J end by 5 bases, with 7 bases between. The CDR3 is CASSYGSDEQYF. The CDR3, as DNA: TGTGCCAGCAGTTACGGGAGCGACGAGCAGTACTTC.

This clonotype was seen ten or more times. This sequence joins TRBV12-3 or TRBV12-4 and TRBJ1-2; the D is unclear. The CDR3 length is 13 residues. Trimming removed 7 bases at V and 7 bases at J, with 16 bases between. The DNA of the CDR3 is TGTGCCAGCACCCTTGCAGATCCCCTTGGCTACACCTTC. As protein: CASTLADPLGYTF.

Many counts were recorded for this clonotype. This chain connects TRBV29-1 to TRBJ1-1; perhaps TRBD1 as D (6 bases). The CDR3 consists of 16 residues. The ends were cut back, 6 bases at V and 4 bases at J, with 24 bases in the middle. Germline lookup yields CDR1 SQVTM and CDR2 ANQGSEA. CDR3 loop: CSVYSTGQSLGTEAFF. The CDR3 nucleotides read TGCAGCGTCTACTCCACAGGACAGAGTCTTGGCACTGAAGCTTTCTTT.

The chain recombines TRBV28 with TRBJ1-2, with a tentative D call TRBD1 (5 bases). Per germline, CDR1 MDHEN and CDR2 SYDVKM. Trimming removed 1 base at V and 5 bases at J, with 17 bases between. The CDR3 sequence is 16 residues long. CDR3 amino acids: CASSLLSRGERYGYTF. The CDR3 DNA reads TGTGCCAGCAGTTTATTGTCCCGGGGGGAGAGGTATGGCTACACCTTC.

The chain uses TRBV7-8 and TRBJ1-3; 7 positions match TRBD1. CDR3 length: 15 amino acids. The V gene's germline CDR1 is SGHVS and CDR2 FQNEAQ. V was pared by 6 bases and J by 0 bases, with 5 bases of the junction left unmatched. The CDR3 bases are TGTGCCAGCAGAGAAGGACAGGTCTCTGGAAACACCATATATTTT. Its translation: CASREGQVSGNTIYF.

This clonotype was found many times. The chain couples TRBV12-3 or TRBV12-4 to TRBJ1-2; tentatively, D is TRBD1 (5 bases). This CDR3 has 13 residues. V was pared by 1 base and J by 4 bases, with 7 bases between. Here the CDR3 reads CASSLGQTYGYTF. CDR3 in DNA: TGTGCCAGCAGTTTAGGACAGACCTATGGCTACACCTTC.

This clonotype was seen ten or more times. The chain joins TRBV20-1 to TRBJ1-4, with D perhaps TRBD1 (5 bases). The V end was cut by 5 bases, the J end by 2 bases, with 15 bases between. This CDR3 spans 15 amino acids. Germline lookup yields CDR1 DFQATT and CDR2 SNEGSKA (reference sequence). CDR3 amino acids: CSAFRPRETNEKLFF. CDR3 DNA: TGCAGTGCTTTCCGACCCAGGGAGACTAATGAAAAACTGTTTTTT.

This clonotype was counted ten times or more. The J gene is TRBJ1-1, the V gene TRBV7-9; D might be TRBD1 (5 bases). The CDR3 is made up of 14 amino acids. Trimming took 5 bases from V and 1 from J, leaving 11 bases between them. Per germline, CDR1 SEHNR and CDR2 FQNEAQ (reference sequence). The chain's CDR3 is CASSTQDRNTEAFF. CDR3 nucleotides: TGTGCCAGCAGCACTCAAGACAGGAACACTGAAGCTTTCTTT.

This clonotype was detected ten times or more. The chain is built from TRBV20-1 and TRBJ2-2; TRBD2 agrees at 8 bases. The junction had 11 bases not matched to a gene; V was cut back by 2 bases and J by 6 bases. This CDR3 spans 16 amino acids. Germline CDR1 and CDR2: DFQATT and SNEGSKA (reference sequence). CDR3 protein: CSARPDGGGGSGELFF. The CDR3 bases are TGCAGTGCTAGACCCGATGGAGGCGGGGGGTCCGGGGAGCTGTTTTTT.

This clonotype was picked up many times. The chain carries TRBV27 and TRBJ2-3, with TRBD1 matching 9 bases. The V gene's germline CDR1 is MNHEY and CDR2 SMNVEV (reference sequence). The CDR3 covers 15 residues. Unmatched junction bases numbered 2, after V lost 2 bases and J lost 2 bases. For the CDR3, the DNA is TGTGCCAGCAGTTTAGGGACAGGGTTCACAGATACGCAGTATTTT. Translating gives CASSLGTGFTDTQYF.